Following are 9 T cell receptor beta chains from one sample sequenced in a study of identifying expanded T cells in peripheral blood. Sequencing used immunoSEQ multiplex PCR; TCRdb keeps in-frame clones, though not all of them. The repertoire includes some 90,000 clones, roughly 91% of them detected once, and roughly 19% sits in the top ten. Material for sequencing was blood. Every receptor here comes from a person between 18 and 70 years old in good health.

There are a few counts of this clone. The genes are TRBV18 and TRBJ2-7; D gene ambiguous. This CDR3 contains 13 residues. From germline, CDR1 is KGHSH and CDR2 LQKENI. V shed 2 bases and J shed 3 bases, with 8 bases lying between them. The CDR3 region is CASSPTASYEQYF. In DNA, the CDR3 is TGTGCCAGCTCACCAACCGCTAGCTACGAGCAGTACTTC.

V and J are TRBV7-2 and TRBJ1-2, with D possibly matching TRBD1 (5 bases). CDR1 and CDR2 (germline): SGHTA, FQGNSA. V shed 6 bases and J shed 8 bases, with 22 bases lying between them. The CDR3 covers 15 residues. This CDR3 is CASSTIGLQGGGYTF. CDR3 in DNA: TGTGCCAGCAGTACGATTGGGCTCCAGGGAGGCGGCTACACCTTC.

The chain recombines TRBV6-5 with TRBJ2-7, with TRBD2 as a possible D gene (6 bases). The CDR3 covers 15 residues. Germline V gene lookup returns CDR1 MNHEY and CDR2 SVGAGI. V lost 0 bases and J lost 7, with 16 bases in between. CDR3 coding DNA: TGTGCCAGCAGTTACTCGCGGAGGGGTTCCTGGGAGCAGTACTTC. It encodes CASSYSRRGSWEQYF.

The chain uses TRBV18 and TRBJ2-5; 10 positions agree with TRBD1. Trimming at V came to 4 bases and at J to 6 bases, leaving 11 bases not matched to a gene. The germline gives CDR1 KGHSH, CDR2 LQKENI. This CDR3 is 16 amino acids long. In DNA form, the CDR3 reads TGTGCCAGCTCACTAAGGCCGGGACAGGGGAGGCAGACCCAGTACTTC. This gives the protein CASSLRPGQGRQTQYF.

This chain uses TRBV5-6 with TRBJ1-6; D not certain. Germline CDR1 and CDR2: SGHDT and YYEEEE. This CDR3 has 13 amino acids. Trimming cost V 2 bases and J 7 bases, with 7 bases left between them. Written as DNA, the CDR3 is TGTGCCAGCAGCTTTAACTCCAATTCACCCCTCCACTTT. Encoded protein: CASSFNSNSPLHF. Based on the CDR3 plus reference TRBV5-6 and TRBJ1-6, the full variable domain is DAGVTQSPTHLIKTRGQQVTLRCSPKSGHDTVSWYQQALGQGPQFIFQYYEEEERQRGNFPDRFSGHQFPNYSSELNVNALLLGDSALYLCASSFNSNSPLHFGNGTRLTVT.

The chain uses TRBV19 and TRBJ1-1; D possibly corresponds to TRBD1 (6 bases). The CDR3 totals 15 residues. The ends were cut back, 5 bases at V and 4 bases at J, with 17 bases in the middle. CDR1 and CDR2 (germline): LNHDA, SQIVND (reference sequence). The CDR3: CASSPPGRGGTEAFF. The CDR3 DNA is TGTGCCAGTAGTCCTCCTGGCAGGGGTGGCACTGAAGCTTTCTTT.

This chain links TRBV28 with TRBJ2-7; TRBD1 agrees at 7 bases. The CDR3 is made up of 15 amino acids. Germline CDR1 reads MDHEN; CDR2 reads SYDVKM. V was clipped by 6 bases and J by 2 bases; unmatched bases: 10. CDR3 DNA sequence: TGTGCCAGCAGACCTCGACAGGGTCGACCCTACGAGCAGTACTTC. Translated: CASRPRQGRPYEQYF.

The chain carries TRBV7-7 and TRBJ2-5, with D perhaps TRBD2 (6 bases). V was cut by 7 bases and J by 4 bases, with 19 bases left in between. CDR1 and CDR2 from the germline V gene are SSHAT and FNYEAQ (reference sequence). This CDR3 contains 15 residues. This CDR3 reads CASTPGGRLGETQYF. The CDR3 DNA is TGTGCCAGCACCCCCGGAGGGCGGTTGGGAGAGACCCAGTACTTC.

The chain couples TRBV6-5 to TRBJ2-2; D is unclear. V lost 6 bases and J lost 4, with 9 bases in between. CDR1 and CDR2 from the germline V gene are MNHEY and SVGAGI. The CDR3 runs to 13 residues. In DNA, the CDR3 is TGTGCCAGCAGCTACCGCGGCACCGGGGAGCTGTTTTTT. This gives the protein CASSYRGTGELFF.